This T cell receptor beta chain was sequenced for a study of Graves' ophthalmopathy and Graves' hyperthyroidism (dated by TCRdb to the late 2010s). About the investigation overall: Hyperthyroidism was considered stable if no progression to ophthalmopathy occurred within 18 months of follow-up. The study used signatures of the TCR beta repertoire to tell Graves' ophthalmopathy apart from Graves' hyperthyroidism and to predict which patients would progress to ophthalmopathy. In total, 135 blood samples were TCR-sequenced: approximately 42 ophthalmopathy, some 75 hyperthyroidism and some 17 hyperthyroidism-to-ophthalmopathy patients. A discovery set of 100 patients (under 45 ophthalmopathy, 55 to 60 stable hyperthyroidism) was enrolled to explore V-J signatures distinguishing ophthalmopathy from hyperthyroidism. An independent validation cohort was composed of roughly 19 hyperthyroidism patients and about 16 patients who later progressed from hyperthyroidism to ophthalmopathy. In roughly 6 hyperthyroidism patients, T-cell repertoires of thyroid tissue and blood were compared. After sampling, hyperthyroidism patients received methimazole starting at 30 mg daily, and ophthalmopathy patients received high-dose intravenous methylprednisolone. Study-wide conclusions, independent of this receptor: In validation, the model predicted ophthalmopathy progression with 55% to 71% sensitivity and approximately 72% specificity; about a dozen predicted patients were CT-confirmed with GO in a median of approximately six months. Most expanded thyroid clonotypes with frequency above 0.001 were also detected in blood, suggesting blood repertoires may reflect the thyroid immune response. The 13-signature model separated ophthalmopathy from stable hyperthyroidism with approximately 88% sensitivity and roughly 84% specificity in cross-validation, and 80%/75% in the test set. Sample size was not predetermined statistically, and investigators were not blinded to group allocation.

Patients with hyperthyroidism were aged 18 to 65 years, had been newly diagnosed, and had a disease duration of less than 2 months. Patients with other autoimmune diseases, uncontrolled infections, pregnancy or lactation were excluded from the study. Clinical symptoms, serum thyroxine, TRAb, thyroid ultrasound and orbital computed tomography formed the basis of the diagnosis. Total RNA was extracted with Trizol reagent and quality-checked on an Agilent 2100 Bioanalyzer. The V and J ends are trimmed by 5 bases and 1 base, leaving 7 bases between them. Counted from cysteine to phenylalanine, this CDR3 has 13 amino acids. The sequence is cut down to CDR3 DNA, 39 bases in frame from base 1. CDR1 and CDR2 (KGHDR, SFDVKD) derive from the germline V gene. This clonotype was observed many times. Its antigen is still unknown. Base qualities are not at hand, and no much larger clone is one base apart. For repertoire sequencing, the TCR beta CDR3 regions were amplified from RNA transcripts. HTBI primers and the Qiagen OneStep RT-PCR kit were used in a first-round RT-PCR, which was followed by a second-round multiplex PCR, size selection and purification. The libraries underwent paired-end sequencing with 100 bp reads on an Illumina HiSeq2000. As for how the authors treated the data: SOAPnuke was used to process the reads, removing any read that contained adapters or uncalled bases, had a mean Phred below 15, or lacked an exact match to the constant primer or identifier. COPE v1.2.5 was used to merge high-quality paired reads. Unique nucleotide sequences were defined as clonotypes and aligned to IMGT TRB V, D and J references using MiTCR v1.1. Analysis was restricted to V-J combinations with a frequency above 0.0001, which covered about 99% of repertoires. A TCR clonal expansion and chaos score per V-J combination was defined as the ratio of F50 clonal expansion to chaos observed in the TCRdist matrix. Welch's t-statistics and random forest were used to reduce the features to some 13 V-J combinations, which were then used as input to a naive Bayes classifier. The similarity between thyroid and blood repertoires was quantified using the Morisita-Horn index. TCRdb reprocessed the public reads (quality trimming at Q25 with fastp, clone calling with MiXCR) and kept in-frame beta chains. Identical CDR3 proteins give one entry, which carries the most common genes and DNA. TCRdb's processing, not the authors', yielded these V and J calls. The sample contains more than 1,000,000 distinct CDR3 sequences, about 38% of them found a single time. The ten most abundant clones make up over 8.5% of the sample.

The V and J genes are TRBV24-1 and TRBJ1-1; a tentative D call is TRBD1 (6 bases match). The source of this sequence is an adult man with Graves' hyperthyroidism. The sample was peripheral blood or thyroid tissue (not recorded which). The CDR3 has the sequence CATSVTGNTEAFF. The DNA sequence is given as TGTGCCACCAGTGTGACAGGGAACACTGAAGCTTTCTTT.